These 5 T cell receptor beta chains came from one sample sequenced in a study of blood T cells in healthy people across ages. It was with a sample-barcoded 5' primer and a J-beta primer mix that a second PCR of about 7 to 12 cycles was run. TCRdb analysed the 5' RACE reads with MiXCR anew, one entry per CDR3 protein. Of about 1.5 million distinct CDR3 sequences in the sample, less than 45% were seen once. The material sequenced was blood. These receptor sequences come from a woman under 30 in good health.

The rearrangement uses TRBV10-3 and TRBJ1-5; possibly TRBD1 for D (6 bases). The length of the CDR3 is 19 residues. Germline V gene lookup returns CDR1 ENHRY and CDR2 SYGVKD. The V and J ends lost 0 bases and 4 bases respectively, with 22 bases between them. The CDR3 spells CAISESPLEMTGINQPQHF. The CDR3 DNA is TGTGCCATCAGTGAGTCGCCCCTAGAAATGACAGGAATTAATCAGCCCCAGCATTTT.

This clonotype was seen a single time. V is TRBV27 and J is TRBJ2-1; 9 nucleotides agree with TRBD1. The CDR3 has 17 residues. Per the germline V gene, CDR1 is MNHEY and CDR2 is SMNVEV (reference sequence). V shed 2 bases, J shed 3 bases, and the junction held 8 bases outside the gene matches. Here the CDR3 DNA reads TGTGCCAGCAGTTTAAGGCAGGGACAGGGACACTACAATGAGCAGTTCTTC. This translates into CASSLRQGQGHYNEQFF.

Ten or more counts support this clonotype. The junction departs from germline at one end; a sequencing error may be responsible. The chain is built from TRBV27 and TRBJ2-1, with 11 bases lining up with TRBD2. This CDR3 region has 15 residues. Germline V lookup: CDR1 MNHEY, CDR2 SMNVEV (reference sequence). CDR3 coding DNA: TGCGCCAGCAGCGCCACTAGCGGGGGTTACAATGAGCAGTTCTTC. Amino acid sequence: CASSATSGGYNEQFF.

This clonotype was detected a few times. The gene calls are TRBV4-1 and TRBJ1-2, with D unresolved. Germline values: CDR1 MGHRA, CDR2 YSYEKL. The CDR3 is 15 residues long. The ends were cut back, 2 bases at V and 3 bases at J, with 13 bases in the middle. The CDR3 protein is CASSQPRMPYYGYTF. CDR3 bases: TGCGCCAGCAGCCAACCGCGAATGCCCTACTATGGCTACACCTTC.

This clonotype was counted between two and nine times. The chain carries TRBV15 and TRBJ2-1; D gene unclear. CDR3 length equals 12 residues. CDR1 LNHNV and CDR2 YYDKDF come from the germline V gene (reference sequence). The germline V and J ends were trimmed by 2 bases and 6 bases, with 5 bases remaining between them. The CDR3 nucleotides are TGTGCCACCAGCAGAAGGAGCAATGAGCAGTTCTTC. It translates to CATSRRSNEQFF.